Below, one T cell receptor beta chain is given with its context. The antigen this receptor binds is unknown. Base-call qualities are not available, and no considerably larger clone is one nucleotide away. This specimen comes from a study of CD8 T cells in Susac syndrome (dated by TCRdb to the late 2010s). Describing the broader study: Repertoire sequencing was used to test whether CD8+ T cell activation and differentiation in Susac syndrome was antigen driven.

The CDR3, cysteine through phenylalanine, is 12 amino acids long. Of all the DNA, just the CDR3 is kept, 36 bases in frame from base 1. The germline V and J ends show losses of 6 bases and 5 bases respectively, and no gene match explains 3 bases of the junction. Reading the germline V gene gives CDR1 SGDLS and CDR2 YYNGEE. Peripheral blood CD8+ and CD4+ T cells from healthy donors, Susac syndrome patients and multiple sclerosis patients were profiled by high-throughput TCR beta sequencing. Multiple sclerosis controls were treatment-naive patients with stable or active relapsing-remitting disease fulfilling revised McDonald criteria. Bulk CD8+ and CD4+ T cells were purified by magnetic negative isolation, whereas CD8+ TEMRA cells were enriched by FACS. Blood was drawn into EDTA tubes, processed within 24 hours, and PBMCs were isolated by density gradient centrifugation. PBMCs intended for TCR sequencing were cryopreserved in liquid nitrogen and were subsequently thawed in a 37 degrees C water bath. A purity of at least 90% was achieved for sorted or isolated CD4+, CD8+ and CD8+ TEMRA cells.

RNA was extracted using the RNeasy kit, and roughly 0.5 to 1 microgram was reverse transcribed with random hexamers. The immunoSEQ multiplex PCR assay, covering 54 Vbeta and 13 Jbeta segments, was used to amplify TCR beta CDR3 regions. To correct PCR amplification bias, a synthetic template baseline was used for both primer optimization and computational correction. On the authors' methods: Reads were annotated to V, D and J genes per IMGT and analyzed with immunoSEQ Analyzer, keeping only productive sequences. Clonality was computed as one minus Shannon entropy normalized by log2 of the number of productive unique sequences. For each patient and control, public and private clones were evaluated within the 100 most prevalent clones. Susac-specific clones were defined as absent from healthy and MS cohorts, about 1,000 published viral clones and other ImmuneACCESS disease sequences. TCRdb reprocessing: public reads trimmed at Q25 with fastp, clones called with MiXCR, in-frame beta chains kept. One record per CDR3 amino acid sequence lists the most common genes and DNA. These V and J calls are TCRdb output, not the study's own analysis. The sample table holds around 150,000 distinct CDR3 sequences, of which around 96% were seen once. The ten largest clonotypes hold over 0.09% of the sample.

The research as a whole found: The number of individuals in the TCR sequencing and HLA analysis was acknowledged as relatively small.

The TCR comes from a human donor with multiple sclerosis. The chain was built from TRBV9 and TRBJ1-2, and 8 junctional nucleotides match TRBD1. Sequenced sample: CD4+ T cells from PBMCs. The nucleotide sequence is TGTGCCAGCAATACAGGGGGATATGGCTACACCTTC. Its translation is CASNTGGYGYTF.